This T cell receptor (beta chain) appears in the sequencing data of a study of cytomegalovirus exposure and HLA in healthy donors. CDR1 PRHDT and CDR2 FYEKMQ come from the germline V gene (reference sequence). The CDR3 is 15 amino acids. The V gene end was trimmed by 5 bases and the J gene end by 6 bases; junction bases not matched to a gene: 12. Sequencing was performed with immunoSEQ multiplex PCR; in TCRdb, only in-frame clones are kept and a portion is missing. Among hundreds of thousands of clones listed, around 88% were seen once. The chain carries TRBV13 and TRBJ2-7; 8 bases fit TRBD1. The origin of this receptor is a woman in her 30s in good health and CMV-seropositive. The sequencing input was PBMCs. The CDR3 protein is CASSRTGQGLSEQYF. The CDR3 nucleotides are TGTGCCAGCAGCCGTACTGGACAGGGACTTTCCGAGCAGTACTTC.